These 3 T cell receptor beta chains originate from one sample sequenced in a study of control samples from healthy donors and cancer patients. Measured with immunoSEQ multiplex PCR; TCRdb has only the in-frame clones, and not every one. The repertoire has roughly 190,000 clones, over 80% of them found once; the top ten carry 1.5% to 2%. Sequencing was performed on blood. The origin of the receptors is a man in his thirties or forties in good health.

The gene calls are TRBV10-3 and TRBJ1-1, with D tentatively TRBD1 (6 bases). The CDR3 length is 15 residues. The germline gives CDR1 ENHRY, CDR2 SYGVKD. The V end was cut by 2 bases, the J end by 1 base, with 11 bases between. CDR3 nucleotides: TGTGCCATCAGTGAGCAGGGACAAAGGAACACTGAAGCTTTCTTT. Translation: CAISEQGQRNTEAFF.

This clone was seen a single time. The chain couples TRBV6-5 to TRBJ1-1; TRBD1 matches at 7 bases. Germline CDR1 reads MNHEY; CDR2 reads SVGAGI. Germline trimming cut 3 bases from V and 7 bases from J; bases unmatched to any gene: 8. The CDR3 consists of 14 residues. The CDR3 region has the DNA TGTGCCAGCAGTTATTCCAACAGGGGCCGTGAAGCTTTCTTT. Protein sequence: CASSYSNRGREAFF.

This chain joins TRBV7-2 and TRBJ2-2; perhaps TRBD1 as D (6 bases). Germline CDR1 and CDR2: SGHTA and FQGNSA. Between the trimmed V and J ends, which lost 3 bases and 4 bases, there was a span of 12 bases. This CDR3 is 15 amino acids long. The CDR3 reads CASSLVTGITGELFF. The DNA of the CDR3 is TGTGCCAGCAGCTTGGTAACAGGGATCACCGGGGAGCTGTTTTTT.